The 18 T cell receptor beta chains given below trace back to one sample, sequenced in a study of T cell changes during pregnancy in multiple sclerosis. The method was immunoSEQ multiplex PCR; TCRdb's version includes in-frame clones alone and lacks a portion of them. The sample lists roughly 45,000 clones, 90% occurring once. The specimen comprised peripheral blood, sampled in the first trimester of pregnancy. Receptors were obtained from a female donor in good health, enrolled as a control in a pregnancy study.

This sequence joins TRBV20-1 and TRBJ2-7; 8 nucleotides agree with TRBD1. Germline CDR1 reads DFQATT; CDR2 reads SNEGSKA (reference sequence). The CDR3 extends over 11 amino acids. V lost 0 bases and J lost 9; bases outside the gene matches: 1. The CDR3 DNA reads as TGCAGTGCTAGAGATGGGACAGGGCAGTACTTC. Residues: CSARDGTGQYF.

The chain uses TRBV5-1 and TRBJ2-3, with D perhaps matching TRBD1 (5 bases). V shed 0 bases and J shed 4 bases, with 9 bases lying between them. The CDR3 sequence is 14 residues long. Per germline, CDR1 SGHRS and CDR2 YFSETQ. In DNA, the CDR3 is TGCGCCAGCAGCTTGGTCCAAGGGGCAGATACGCAGTATTTT. Translation: CASSLVQGADTQYF.

The chain employs TRBV9 and TRBJ2-7, with D possibly matching TRBD1 (5 bases). The ends were cut back, 0 bases at V and 4 bases at J, with 8 bases in the middle. Germline-derived CDR1 and CDR2 are SGDLS and YYNGEE. The CDR3 has 13 residues. The CDR3 spells CASSVEGKYEQYF. CDR3 coding DNA: TGTGCCAGCAGCGTAGAGGGGAAATACGAGCAGTACTTC. The complete variable domain, with remaining parts taken from reference TRBV9 and TRBJ2-7, reads DSGVTQTPKHLITATGQRVTLRCSPRSGDLSVYWYQQSLDQGLQFLIQYYNGEERAKGNILERFSAQQFPDLHSELNLSSLELGDSALYFCASSVEGKYEQYFGPGTRLTVT.

The rearrangement joins TRBV7-9 to TRBJ2-5; 7 bases map to TRBD1. The ends lost 0 bases at V and 0 bases at J; junction bases unmatched: 1. Looked up from germline, CDR1 is SEHNR and CDR2 is FQNEAQ (reference sequence). The CDR3 runs 15 residues. The CDR3 spells CASSLATGHQETQYF. Here the CDR3 DNA reads TGTGCCAGCAGCTTAGCGACAGGGCACCAAGAGACCCAGTACTTC.

The chain joins TRBV6-5 to TRBJ2-3; D is unclear. Germline CDR1 is MNHEY and CDR2 is SVGAGI. The CDR3 is made up of 14 amino acids. The germline V and J ends were trimmed by 2 bases and 3 bases, with 9 bases remaining between them. CDR3 sequence: CASSYGTRTDTQYF. The CDR3 DNA is TGTGCCAGCAGTTACGGCACGCGGACAGATACGCAGTATTTT.

This clone showed up just a few times. V and J are TRBV18 and TRBJ1-1, with a possible D match to TRBD1 (5 bases). Germline V CDR1 and CDR2: KGHSH, LQKENI. Trimming shortened V by 3 bases and J by 7 bases, and 9 bases separated the two germline ends. The CDR3 loop spans 12 amino acids. This CDR3 reads CASSPPGVEAFF. The CDR3 DNA is TGTGCCAGCTCACCCCCGGGGGTTGAAGCTTTCTTT.

The chain combines TRBV4-1 with TRBJ1-2; D possibly corresponds to TRBD1 (6 bases). CDR3 length: 13 residues. V shed 0 bases and J shed 5 bases, with 7 bases lying between them. Germline-derived CDR1 and CDR2 are MGHRA and YSYEKL. The CDR3 nucleotides are TGCGCCAGCAGCCAAGACGGACAGTATGGCTACACCTTC. It translates to CASSQDGQYGYTF.

J is TRBJ2-7 and V is TRBV10-2; a possible D gene is TRBD2 (6 bases). The CDR3 extends over 14 amino acids. The germline V gene has CDR1 WSHSY and CDR2 SAAADI. The V and J ends lost 0 bases and 0 bases respectively, with 6 bases between them. For the CDR3, the DNA is TGCGCCAGCAGTGAGTCGGGGGGCTCCTACGAGCAGTACTTC. Residues: CASSESGGSYEQYF.

The CDR3 DNA follows: TGTGCCAGCAGTGTGGGACTAGCGGGGGTGAGCCCGGAGACCCAGTACTTC. It specifies CASSVGLAGVSPETQYF. The genes are TRBV6-1 and TRBJ2-5; 14 bases match TRBD2. This CDR3 is 17 amino acids long. Germline V gene data show CDR1 as MNHNS and CDR2 as SASEGT. V lost 4 bases to trimming and J lost 5 bases; unmatched junction nucleotides: 9.

The CDR3 nucleotides are TGTGCCAGCAGCTTGGCTCAGGGAAAAGGGACCGGGGAGCTGTTTTTT. Its protein is CASSLAQGKGTGELFF. The chain is built from TRBV7-6 and TRBJ2-2; possible D gene TRBD1, 5 bases. Germline CDR1 and CDR2: SGHVS and FNYEAQ. CDR3 length equals 16 residues. Deletions cut 3 bases from V and 5 bases from J, with 16 bases between.

This chain joins TRBV9 and TRBJ2-2, with 11 bases aligning to TRBD2. Germline trimming cut 1 base from V and 5 bases from J; bases unmatched to any gene: 10. This CDR3 region has 18 residues. CDR1 is SGDLS and CDR2 is YYNGEE in the germline V gene. In DNA form, the CDR3 reads TGTGCCAGCAGCGTATATTCTAGCGGGAGGTCAGTGACCGGGGAGCTGTTTTTT. Translated, it gives CASSVYSSGRSVTGELFF. The variable domain in full, completed from reference TRBV9 and TRBJ2-2, reads DSGVTQTPKHLITATGQRVTLRCSPRSGDLSVYWYQQSLDQGLQFLIQYYNGEERAKGNILERFSAQQFPDLHSELNLSSLELGDSALYFCASSVYSSGRSVTGELFFGEGSRLTVL.

The chain combines TRBV4-2 with TRBJ2-7, with D maybe TRBD2 (6 bases). V was trimmed by 3 bases and J by 3 bases, leaving 12 bases between them. The CDR3 length is 14 residues. CDR1 and CDR2 from the germline V gene are LGHNA and YNFKEQ. The CDR3 sequence is CASSQGLLNYEQYF. The CDR3 DNA reads TGTGCCAGCAGCCAGGGACTGCTAAACTACGAGCAGTACTTC.

V gene TRBV7-2 combines with J gene TRBJ2-3, with TRBD2 matching over 8 bases. The CDR3 runs to 16 residues. After removal of 4 bases from V and 8 bases from J, the junction contained 14 bases not matched to a gene. Germline V gene data show CDR1 as SGHTA and CDR2 as FQGNSA. The CDR3 reads CASSSEAGRGEVTQYF. DNA for the CDR3: TGTGCCAGCAGCTCGGAGGCTGGGCGGGGGGAAGTTACGCAGTATTTT.

This rearrangement joins TRBV7-2 to TRBJ2-7; D not resolved. V was clipped by 5 bases and J by 0 bases, with 2 bases between them. The CDR3 is made up of 11 amino acids. Germline CDR1 and CDR2: SGHTA and FQGNSA. The CDR3 region is CASSLSYEQYF. The CDR3, as DNA: TGTGCCAGCAGCCTCTCCTACGAGCAGTACTTC.

The chain couples TRBV6-1 to TRBJ2-1, with D perhaps TRBD1 (6 bases). The CDR3 sequence is 14 residues long. The V gene lost 3 bases and the J gene lost 12 bases, with 18 bases spanning the gap. Germline loops: CDR1 MNHNS, CDR2 SASEGT. The CDR3 sequence: CASSEVTAIGGQFF. CDR3 bases: TGTGCCAGCAGTGAGGTAACGGCTATAGGGGGGCAGTTCTTC.

The chain uses TRBV4-1 and TRBJ2-1; no firm D call. V was cut by 2 bases and J by 10 bases, with 9 bases left in between. This CDR3 has 12 amino acids. Per the germline V gene, CDR1 is MGHRA and CDR2 is YSYEKL. CDR3: CASSQPLREQFF. The CDR3 bases are TGCGCCAGCAGCCAACCCCTACGAGAGCAGTTCTTC.

This chain links TRBV19 with TRBJ2-7, with 9 positions matching TRBD2. V was pared by 5 bases and J by 0 bases, with 8 bases of the junction left unmatched. The germline gives CDR1 LNHDA, CDR2 SQIVND (reference sequence). This CDR3 has 16 residues. DNA for the CDR3: TGTGCCAGTAGTCCGGGCAGCGGGGGGTACTCCTACGAGCAGTACTTC. Its translation is CASSPGSGGYSYEQYF.

This clone has just one count. The chain combines TRBV9 with TRBJ1-2; the match to TRBD1 covers 7 bases. This CDR3 is 15 amino acids long. Germline CDR1 and CDR2: SGDLS and YYNGEE. The V segment lost 1 base and the J segment 3 bases; nucleotides outside the gene matches: 6. The CDR3 loop reads CASSVNRGLDYGYTF. CDR3 coding DNA: TGTGCCAGCAGCGTAAACAGGGGATTGGACTATGGCTACACCTTC.